This paragraph covers one TCR beta chain sequence. Its antigen is as yet unknown. Amplification targeted TCR beta CDR3 regions from RNA transcripts. HTBI primers were employed in a first-round RT-PCR of the TCR CDR3. TCRdb analysed the multiplex PCR reads with MiXCR anew, one entry per CDR3 protein. The sample lists some 600,000 distinct CDR3 sequences, approximately 15% occurring once. The data are from a study of T cells in Graves' hyperthyroidism and ophthalmopathy. Notes on the study in general: The model made its ophthalmopathy prediction, and onset followed a median approximately 6 months later. Most thyroid clonotypes that were expanded above 0.001 also turned up in blood.

Together with thyroid ultrasound, orbital computed tomography, serum thyroxine and TRAb, clinical symptoms were used for diagnoses. The germline V gene has CDR1 SGHDT and CDR2 YYEEEE. With V trimmed by 4 bases and J by 7 bases, 12 bases remained unmatched. The CDR3 totals 18 residues. This sequence originates from a woman under 40 with Graves' hyperthyroidism that later progressed to Graves' ophthalmopathy. Sequencing input: blood. The chain links TRBV5-6 to TRBJ2-1; 15 nucleotides agree with TRBD2. The CDR3 bases are TGTGCCAGCAGCCCACTTTGGCGGGGGACTAGCGGGAGGAATGAGCAGTTCTTC. It is translated as CASSPLWRGTSGRNEQFF.